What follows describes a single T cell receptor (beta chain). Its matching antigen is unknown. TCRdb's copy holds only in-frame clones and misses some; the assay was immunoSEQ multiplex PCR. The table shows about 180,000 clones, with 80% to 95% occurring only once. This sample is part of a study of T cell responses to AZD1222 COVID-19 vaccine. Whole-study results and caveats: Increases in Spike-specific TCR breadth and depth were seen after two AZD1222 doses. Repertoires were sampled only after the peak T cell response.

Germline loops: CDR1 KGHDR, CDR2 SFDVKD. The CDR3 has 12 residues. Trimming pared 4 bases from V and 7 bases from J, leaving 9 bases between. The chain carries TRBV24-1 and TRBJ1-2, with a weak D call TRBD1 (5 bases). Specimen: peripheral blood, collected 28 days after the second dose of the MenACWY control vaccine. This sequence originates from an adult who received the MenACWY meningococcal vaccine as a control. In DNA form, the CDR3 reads TGTGCCACCAGTGAGGGGGTCAGTGGCTACACCTTC. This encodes CATSEGVSGYTF.